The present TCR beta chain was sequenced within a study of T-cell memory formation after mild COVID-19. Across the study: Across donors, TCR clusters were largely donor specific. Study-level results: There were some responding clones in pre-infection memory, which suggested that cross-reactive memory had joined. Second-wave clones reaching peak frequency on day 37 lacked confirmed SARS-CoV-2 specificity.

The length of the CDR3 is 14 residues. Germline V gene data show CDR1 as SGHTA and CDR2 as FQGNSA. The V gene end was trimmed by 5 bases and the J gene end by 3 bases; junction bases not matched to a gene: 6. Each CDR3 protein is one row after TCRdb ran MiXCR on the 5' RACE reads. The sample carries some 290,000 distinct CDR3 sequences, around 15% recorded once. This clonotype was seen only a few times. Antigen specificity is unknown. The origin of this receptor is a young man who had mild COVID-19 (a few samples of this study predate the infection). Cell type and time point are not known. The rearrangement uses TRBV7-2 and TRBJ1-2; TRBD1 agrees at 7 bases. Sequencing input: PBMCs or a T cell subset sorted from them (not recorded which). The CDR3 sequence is CASSGDSLYYGYTF. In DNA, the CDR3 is TGTGCCAGCAGCGGGGACAGTCTTTACTATGGCTACACCTTC.